This T cell receptor (beta chain) was profiled in a study of T cell responses to AZD1222 COVID-19 vaccine. About the study: Doses given second, at about 4 or about 12 weeks, were pooled.

For this clone: The antigen is not known.

Trimming shortened V by 2 bases and J by 1 base, and 11 bases separated the two germline ends. The germline gives CDR1 MNHEY, CDR2 SVGEGT. The CDR3 spans 15 residues. General study points: There were mostly white British donors and more females than males, and clonal diversity was possibly underestimated. Researchers took repertoire samples only after the peak T cell response had come.

Assay used: immunoSEQ multiplex PCR; TCRdb lists only in-frame clones, some missing. This table has about 120,000 clones, 80% to 90% appearing once. This rearrangement joins TRBV6-2 or TRBV6-3 to TRBJ1-1, with D unclear. The material sequenced was peripheral blood, taken on day 0 of AZD1222 vaccination. The TCR was taken from an adult in good health. This CDR3 reads CASSYTPDPNTEAFF. CDR3 in DNA: TGTGCCAGCAGTTACACCCCAGACCCGAACACTGAAGCTTTCTTT.